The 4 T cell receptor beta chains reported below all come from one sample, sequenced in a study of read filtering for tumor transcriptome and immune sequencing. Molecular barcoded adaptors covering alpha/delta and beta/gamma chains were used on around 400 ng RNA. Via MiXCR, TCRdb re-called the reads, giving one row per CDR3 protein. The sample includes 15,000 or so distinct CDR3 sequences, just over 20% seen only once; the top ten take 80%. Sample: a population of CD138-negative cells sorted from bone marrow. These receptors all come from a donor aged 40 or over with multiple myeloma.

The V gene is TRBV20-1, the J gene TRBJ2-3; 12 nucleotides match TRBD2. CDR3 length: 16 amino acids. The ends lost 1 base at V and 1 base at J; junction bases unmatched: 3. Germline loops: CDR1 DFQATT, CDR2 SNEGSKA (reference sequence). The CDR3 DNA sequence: TGCAGTGCTAGAGCCGGGACTAGCGGGCGCACAGATACGCAGTATTTT. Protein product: CSARAGTSGRTDTQYF.

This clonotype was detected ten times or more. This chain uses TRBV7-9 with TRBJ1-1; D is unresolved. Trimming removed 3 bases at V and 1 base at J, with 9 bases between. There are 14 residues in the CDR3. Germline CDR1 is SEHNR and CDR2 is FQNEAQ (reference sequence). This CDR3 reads CASSFLGPNTEAFF. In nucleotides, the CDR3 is TGTGCCAGCAGCTTTTTGGGCCCGAACACTGAAGCTTTCTTT.

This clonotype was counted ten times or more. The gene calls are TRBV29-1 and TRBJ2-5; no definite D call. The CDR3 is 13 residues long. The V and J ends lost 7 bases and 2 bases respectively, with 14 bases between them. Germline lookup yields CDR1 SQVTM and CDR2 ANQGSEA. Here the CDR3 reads CSANREEQETQYF. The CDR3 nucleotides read TGCAGCGCAAACCGAGAGGAACAAGAGACCCAGTACTTC.

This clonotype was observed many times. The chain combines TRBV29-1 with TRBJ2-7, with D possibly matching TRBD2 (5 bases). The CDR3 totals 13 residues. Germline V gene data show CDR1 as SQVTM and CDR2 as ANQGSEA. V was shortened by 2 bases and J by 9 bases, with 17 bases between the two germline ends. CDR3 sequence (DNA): TGCAGCGTTGAACTAGTCCAGCGGAGCGGGCAGTACTTC. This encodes CSVELVQRSGQYF.